This TCR beta chain is drawn from a study of T cell responses to AZD1222 COVID-19 vaccine. The method was immunoSEQ multiplex PCR; TCRdb's version includes in-frame clones alone and lacks a portion of them. Here the sample spans under 200,000 clones, around 90% being singletons. Study outcomes and limitations: The study identified only 6 or 7 AZD1222 recipients as seropositive at baseline.

CDR1 and CDR2 (germline): MNHNS, SASEGT. The CDR3 spans 20 residues. V shed 2 bases, J shed 0 bases, and the junction held 14 bases outside the gene matches. About this clone itself: Antigen unknown.

This rearrangement joins TRBV6-1 to TRBJ2-1; 9 bases are a match to TRBD2. The origin of this receptor is an adult in good health. This specimen was peripheral blood, taken on day 0 of MenACWY control vaccination. The CDR3 is CASSEIVGLAPLSSYNEQFF. In DNA, the CDR3 is TGTGCCAGCAGTGAAATTGTAGGACTAGCGCCGCTCAGCTCCTACAATGAGCAGTTCTTC.